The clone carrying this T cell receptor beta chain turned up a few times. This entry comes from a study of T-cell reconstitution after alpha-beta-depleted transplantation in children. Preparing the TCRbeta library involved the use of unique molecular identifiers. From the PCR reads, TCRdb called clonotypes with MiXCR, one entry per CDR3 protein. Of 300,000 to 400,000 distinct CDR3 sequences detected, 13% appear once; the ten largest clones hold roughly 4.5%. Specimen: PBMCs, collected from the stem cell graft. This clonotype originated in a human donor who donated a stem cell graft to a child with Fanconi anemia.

The CDR3 spells CASSLKLTFAGTDTQYF. CDR3 coding DNA: TGTGCCAGCAGTTTAAAGTTGACCTTTGCTGGCACAGATACGCAGTATTTT. The V and J genes are TRBV12-3 or TRBV12-4 and TRBJ2-3; no definite D call. The CDR3 length is 17 residues. The V and J ends lost 2 bases and 1 base respectively, with 16 bases between them.